This TCR beta chain derives from a study of control samples from healthy donors and cancer patients. The germline V and J ends were trimmed by 0 bases and 1 base, with 6 bases remaining between them. Germline V gene sequence: CDR1 PRHDT, CDR2 FYEKMQ (reference sequence). The CDR3 consists of 14 residues. This clone showed up just once. Profiled with immunoSEQ multiplex PCR; TCRdb holds only in-frame clones, not every one. This table has about 75,000 clones, roughly 94% appearing once. The TCR was taken from a woman aged 35 to 49 in good health. Sequencing was performed on blood. This chain joins TRBV13 and TRBJ1-1; D is unclear. This CDR3 reads CASSLGQANTEAFF. The CDR3 nucleotides read TGTGCCAGCAGCTTAGGCCAGGCGAACACTGAAGCTTTCTTT.